These T cell receptor beta chains were read from a single sample in a study of blood T cell repertoires in COVID-19. Clones were sequenced by immunoSEQ multiplex PCR, and TCRdb holds only the in-frame ones, with some missing. The profile shows 130,000 or so clones, roughly four fifths of them singletons. The sample was PBMCs or T cells enriched from blood (not recorded which). The receptors were gathered from a man aged 50-60 years who had recovered from COVID-19. Both conserved end residues are part of each CDR3. A D gene is named only where the DNA matches it firmly. Size values are once, few and many counts, or a class for expanded clones, and some rows have none.

j_call | clone_size | d_call | v_call | cdr3_nt | cdr3_aa
TRBJ2-7 | few | TRBD1 | TRBV30 | TGTGCCTGGAGGACAGGGGCCTACGAGCAGTACTTC | CAWRTGAYEQYF
TRBJ1-2 | . | . | TRBV12-3/TRBV12-4 | TGTGCCAGCAGTCCTAGTCGATATGGCTACACCTTC | CASSPSRYGYTF
TRBJ2-5 | . | TRBD1 | TRBV19 | TGTGCCAGTAGTCGGGACAGCCAAGAGACCCAGTACTTC | CASSRDSQETQYF
TRBJ2-3 | once | TRBD2 | TRBV11-2 | TGTGCCAGCAGCTTAGAGGGACTAGCTAATGGGAAAAGAGATACGCAGTATTTT | CASSLEGLANGKRDTQYF
TRBJ2-1 | . | TRBD2 | TRBV19 | TGTGCCAGTAGTATAGGGGCTAGCGGGGGTGGTGGCAATGAGCAGTTCTTC | CASSIGASGGGGNEQFF
TRBJ2-7 | . | TRBD2 | TRBV5-1 | TGCGCCAGCAGCTTGGAGGCTAGCGGGGGCTACGAGCAGTACTTC | CASSLEASGGYEQYF
TRBJ1-1 | . | . | TRBV5-1 | TGCGCCAGCAGCTTGGCCCAGAACACTGAAGCTTTCTTT | CASSLAQNTEAFF
TRBJ1-4 | . | TRBD1 | TRBV4-1 | TGCGCCAGCAGCCAAGATGACAGGGTGAGGGAAAAACTGTTTTTT | CASSQDDRVREKLFF
TRBJ1-6 | . | . | TRBV7-2 | TGTGCCAGCAGCTTAGGCCCACAGGGATCTACACTCAATTCACCCCTCCACTTT | CASSLGPQGSTLNSPLHF
TRBJ2-2 | few | . | TRBV7-2 | TGTGCCACACGAGGGCGGGGGCTCCGGTCCGGGGAGCTGTTTTTT | CATRGRGLRSGELFF
TRBJ2-7 | . | . | TRBV15 | TGTGCCACCAGCAGAGATTTTGGGAGTTGGGAGCAGTACTTC | CATSRDFGSWEQYF
TRBJ2-1 | . | TRBD2 | TRBV24-1 | TGTGCCACCAGTGACGCAAAGCGGGGTACCCACAATGAGCAGTTCTTC | CATSDAKRGTHNEQFF
TRBJ2-1 | few | . | TRBV7-6 | TGTGCCAGCAGCTTAGCGGGGGGGCAAAATGAGCAGTTCTTC | CASSLAGGQNEQFF
TRBJ2-7 | . | TRBD1 | TRBV6-5 | TGTGCCAGCAGTTTGGGCAGGGGGCCCGAGCAGTACTTC | CASSLGRGPEQYF
TRBJ1-2 | . | TRBD1 | TRBV29-1 | TGCAGCGCCACGTCGGACAGGGCAAACTATGGCTACACCTTC | CSATSDRANYGYTF
TRBJ1-4 | . | TRBD1 | TRBV19 | TGTGCCAGTAGTACGGACAGGGGACAACTGTTTTTT | CASSTDRGQLFF